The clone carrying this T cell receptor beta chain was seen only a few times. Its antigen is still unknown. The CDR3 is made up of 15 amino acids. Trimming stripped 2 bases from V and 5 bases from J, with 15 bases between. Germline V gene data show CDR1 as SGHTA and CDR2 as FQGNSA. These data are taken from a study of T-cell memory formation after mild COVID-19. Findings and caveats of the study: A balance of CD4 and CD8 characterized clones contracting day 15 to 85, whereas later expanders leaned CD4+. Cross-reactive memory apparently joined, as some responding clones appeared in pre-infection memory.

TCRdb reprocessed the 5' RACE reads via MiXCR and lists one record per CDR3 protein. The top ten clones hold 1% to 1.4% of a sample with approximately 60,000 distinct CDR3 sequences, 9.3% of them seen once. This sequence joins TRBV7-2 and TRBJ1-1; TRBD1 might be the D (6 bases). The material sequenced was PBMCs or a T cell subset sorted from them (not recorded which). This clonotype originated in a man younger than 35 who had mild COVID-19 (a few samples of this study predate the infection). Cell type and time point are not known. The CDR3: CASSLTGGGWTEAFF. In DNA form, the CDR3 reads TGTGCCAGCAGCTTAACTGGGGGCGGGTGGACTGAAGCTTTCTTT.